There are a few counts of the clone carrying this TCR beta chain. This sample was included in a study of glioma-infiltrating T cells after dendritic cell vaccination. Sequencing was performed with immunoSEQ multiplex PCR; in TCRdb, only in-frame clones are kept and a portion is missing. This table holds 90,000 to 95,000 clones, roughly 77% found once. CDR1 is SNHLY and CDR2 is FYNNEI in the germline V gene. V shed 8 bases and J shed 6 bases, with 16 bases lying between them. The CDR3 has 13 residues. Time point defined: after dendritic cell vaccination, including at tumor progression/relapse. This TCR was sampled from a human donor with glioblastoma. This chain joins TRBV2 and TRBJ1-1, with a possible D match to TRBD1 (6 bases). Sequences were derived from blood, sampled after dendritic cell vaccination. CDR3 loop: CASLKDRFAEAFF. In nucleotides, the CDR3 is TGTGCCAGCTTGAAGGACAGATTTGCTGAAGCTTTCTTT.